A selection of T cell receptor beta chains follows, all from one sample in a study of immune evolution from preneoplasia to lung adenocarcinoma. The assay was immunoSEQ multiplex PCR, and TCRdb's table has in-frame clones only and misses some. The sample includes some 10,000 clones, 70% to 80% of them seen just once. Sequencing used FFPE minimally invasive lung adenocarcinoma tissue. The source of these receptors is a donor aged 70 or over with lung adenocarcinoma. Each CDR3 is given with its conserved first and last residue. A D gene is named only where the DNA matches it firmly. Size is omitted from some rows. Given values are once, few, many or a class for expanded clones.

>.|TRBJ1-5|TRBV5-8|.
TGTGCCAGCAGCTTGGCCCTTTTGGAGGATCAGCCCCAGCATTTT
CASSLALLEDQPQHF
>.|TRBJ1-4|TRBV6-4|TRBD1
TGTGCCAGCAGTGTCGGGACAGGGGTGGAAAAACTGTTTTTT
CASSVGTGVEKLFF
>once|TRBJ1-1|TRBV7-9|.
TGTGCCAGCAGCCCGCCCACGAACACTGAAGCTTTCTTT
CASSPPTNTEAFF
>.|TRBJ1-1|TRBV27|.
TGTGCCAGCAGTTTACTAGACCGACTGGGCACTGAAGCTTTCTTT
CASSLLDRLGTEAFF
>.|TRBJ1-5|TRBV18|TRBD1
TGTGCCAGCTCACCCGAGACAGGGTTTAGCAATCAGCCCCAGCATTTT
CASSPETGFSNQPQHF
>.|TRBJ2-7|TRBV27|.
TGTGCCAGCAGTTTATTGGACAAACCCCACGAGCAGTACTTC
CASSLLDKPHEQYF
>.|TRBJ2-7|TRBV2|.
TGTGCCAGCGTGCCTCCCCTCTCCTACGAGCAGTACTTC
CASVPPLSYEQYF
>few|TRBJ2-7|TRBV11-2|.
TGTGCCAGCAGCGATACAGGGAATAGCCTGACCTACGAGCAGTACTTC
CASSDTGNSLTYEQYF
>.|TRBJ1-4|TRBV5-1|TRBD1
TGCGCCAGCAGGAACGACATGACAGGGGCGGTTGAAAAACTGTTTTTT
CASRNDMTGAVEKLFF
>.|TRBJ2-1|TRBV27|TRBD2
TGTGCCAGCAGTGGCGCTTTGAGCGGGAGATACAATGAGCAGTTCTTC
CASSGALSGRYNEQFF
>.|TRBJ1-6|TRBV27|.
TGTGCCAGCAACATTGGGAGGGCAGTAAATTCACCCCTCCACTTT
CASNIGRAVNSPLHF
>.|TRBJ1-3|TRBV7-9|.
TGTGCCAGTTCCGGGGATTTTGGAAACACCATATATTTT
CASSGDFGNTIYF
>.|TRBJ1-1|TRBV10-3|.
TGTGCCATCAGTACGACAGGGAACACTGAAGCTTTCTTT
CAISTTGNTEAFF
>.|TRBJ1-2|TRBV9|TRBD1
TGTGCCAGCAGCTCCGACGGGACAGGGGGAGGCTACACCTTC
CASSSDGTGGGYTF
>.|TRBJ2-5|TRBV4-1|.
TGCGCCAGCAGCGGGATGGGCGGGGAGACCCAGTACTTC
CASSGMGGETQYF
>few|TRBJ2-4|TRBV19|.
TGTGCCAGTAGTATAGGCGGCAGTAAAAGGAACATTCAGTACTTC
CASSIGGSKRNIQYF
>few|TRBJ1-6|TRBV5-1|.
TGCGCCAGCAGCCGAGCAGGGGATGGAGGATCACCCCTCCACTTT
CASSRAGDGGSPLHF
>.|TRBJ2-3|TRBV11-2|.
TGTGCCAGCAGCCAGGGGGGGGGAAGCGGGGATACGCAGTATTTT
CASSQGGGSGDTQYF
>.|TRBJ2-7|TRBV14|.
TGTGCCAGCAGCCAGGGGACCTACGAGCAGTACTTC
CASSQGTYEQYF
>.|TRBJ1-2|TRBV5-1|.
TGCGCCAGCAGCTCCGGGCAGTCCTATGGCTACACCTTC
CASSSGQSYGYTF
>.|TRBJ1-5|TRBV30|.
TGTGCCTGGAGGGTACCGGGCGGGCAGCCCCAGCATTTT
CAWRVPGGQPQHF
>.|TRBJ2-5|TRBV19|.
TGTGCCAGTAGTCTGTCAGGGAAGGAGACCCAGTACTTC
CASSLSGKETQYF
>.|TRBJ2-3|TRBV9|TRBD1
TGTGCCAGCAGCGCGCACTCAACACCGGGGACAGCTGACACAGATACGCAGTATTTT
CASSAHSTPGTADTDTQYF
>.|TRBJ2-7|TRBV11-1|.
TGTGCCAGCAGCTCGTCATGGGGGCGAGGGTACGAGCAGTACTTC
CASSSSWGRGYEQYF
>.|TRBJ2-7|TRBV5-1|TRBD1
TGCGCCAGCAGCACGAACCCGGGACAGGGGGCCTACGAGCAGTACTTC
CASSTNPGQGAYEQYF
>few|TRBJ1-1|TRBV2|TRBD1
TGTGCCAGCAGTGGGACAGGGGAAGGCACTGAAGCTTTCTTT
CASSGTGEGTEAFF
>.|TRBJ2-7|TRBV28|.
TGTGCTAGCAGTTTTCTATCGGGAGTCCACGAGCAGTACTTC
CASSFLSGVHEQYF
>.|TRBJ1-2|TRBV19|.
TGTGCCAGTAGTTACGGGGTTGAGGACTATGGCTACACCTTC
CASSYGVEDYGYTF
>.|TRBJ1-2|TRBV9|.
TGTGCCAGCAGCGTCGATTCCAAGGCCAGCTATGGCTACACCTTC
CASSVDSKASYGYTF
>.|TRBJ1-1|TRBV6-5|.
TGTGCCAGCAGTACGGGGTCAGGGAGGAACACTGAAGCTTTCTTT
CASSTGSGRNTEAFF
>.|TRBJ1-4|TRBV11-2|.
TGTGCCAGCAGTAGGGGAGGGTGGGATGAAAAACTGTTTTTT
CASSRGGWDEKLFF
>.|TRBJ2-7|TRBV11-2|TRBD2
TGTGCCAGCAGCTTAGACGACGGGGGGAGGTACGAGCAGTACTTC
CASSLDDGGRYEQYF
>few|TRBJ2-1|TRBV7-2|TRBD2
TGTGCCAGCAGCTCCTCCTACAGACTAGCGGGAGAGAATGAGCAGTTCTTC
CASSSSYRLAGENEQFF
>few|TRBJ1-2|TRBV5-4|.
TGTGCCAGCAGTTCCCGGGGACGGTCCTATGGCTACACCTTC
CASSSRGRSYGYTF
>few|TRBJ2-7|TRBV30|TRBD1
TGTGCCTGGAGGGGACAGGGGAGGGCCGACGAGCAGTACTTC
CAWRGQGRADEQYF
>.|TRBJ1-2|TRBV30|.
TGTGCCTGGAGACGAAGGGCCCGGGGAGGCTATGGCTACACCTTC
CAWRRRARGGYGYTF
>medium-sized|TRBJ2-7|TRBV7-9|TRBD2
TGTGCCAGCAGCTCAGGACTAGCGGGCGAGCAGTACTTC
CASSSGLAGEQYF
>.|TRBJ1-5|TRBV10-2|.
TGCGCCAGCAGTGACCCCAGGGACGGGGAGTATCAGCCCCAGCATTTT
CASSDPRDGEYQPQHF
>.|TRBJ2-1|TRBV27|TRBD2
TGTGCCAGCAGTTTAATGGCTAGCGGGACTATTGAGCAGTTCTTC
CASSLMASGTIEQFF
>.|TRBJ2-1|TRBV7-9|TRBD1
TGTGCCAGCAGCTTAATTTTACCGGGACAGGGTTACCATGAGCAGTTCTTC
CASSLILPGQGYHEQFF
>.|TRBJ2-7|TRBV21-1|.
TGTGCCAGCAGAAGGGCGGAATCCTACGAGCAGTACTTC
CASRRAESYEQYF
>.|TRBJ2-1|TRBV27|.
TGTGCCAGCACGGAGCCCCCCTACAATGAGCAGTTCTTC
CASTEPPYNEQFF
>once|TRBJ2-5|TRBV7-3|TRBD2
TGTGCCAGCAGGGGGACTAGCGGGAAAGGGACCGAGACCCAGTACTTC
CASRGTSGKGTETQYF
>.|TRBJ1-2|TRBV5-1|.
TGCGCCAGCAGCCCAAACACTGGGTCCCGGCCCTTCTATGGCTACACCTTC
CASSPNTGSRPFYGYTF
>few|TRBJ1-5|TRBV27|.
TGTGCCAGCAGTCCCTTGGGGGGACGCAATCAGCCCCAGCATTTT
CASSPLGGRNQPQHF
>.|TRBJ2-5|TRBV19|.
TGTGCCAGTAGTATAGACCAAGAGACCCAGTACTTC
CASSIDQETQYF
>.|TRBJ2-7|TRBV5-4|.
TGTGCCAGCAGCCCCCAGGGACCTAGCTCCTACGAGCAGTACTTC
CASSPQGPSSYEQYF
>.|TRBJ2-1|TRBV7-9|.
TGTGCCAGCAGCTTATACGGGACTTTGTACAATGAGCAGTTCTTC
CASSLYGTLYNEQFF
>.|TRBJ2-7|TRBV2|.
TGTGCCAGCAGGGTAGGGGAAATCGGCGAGCAGTACTTC
CASRVGEIGEQYF
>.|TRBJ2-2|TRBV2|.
TGTGCCAGCAGTGGGCAGAGAAAATCCGGGGAGCTGTTTTTT
CASSGQRKSGELFF
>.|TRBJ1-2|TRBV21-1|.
TGTGCCAGCGGCGGTTACGACGACTATGGCTACACCTTC
CASGGYDDYGYTF
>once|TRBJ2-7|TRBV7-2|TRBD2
TGTGCCAGCAGCTTAACTTTGGCGGGAGGGCCGGGAGGGGAGCAGTACTTC
CASSLTLAGGPGGEQYF
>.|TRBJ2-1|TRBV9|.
TGTGCCAGCAGCGTAGAAGGAACGAGCCGAACGGGCAATGAGCAGTTCTTC
CASSVEGTSRTGNEQFF
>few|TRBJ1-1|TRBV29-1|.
TGCAGCGTTGCACTGAACACTGAAGCTTTCTTT
CSVALNTEAFF